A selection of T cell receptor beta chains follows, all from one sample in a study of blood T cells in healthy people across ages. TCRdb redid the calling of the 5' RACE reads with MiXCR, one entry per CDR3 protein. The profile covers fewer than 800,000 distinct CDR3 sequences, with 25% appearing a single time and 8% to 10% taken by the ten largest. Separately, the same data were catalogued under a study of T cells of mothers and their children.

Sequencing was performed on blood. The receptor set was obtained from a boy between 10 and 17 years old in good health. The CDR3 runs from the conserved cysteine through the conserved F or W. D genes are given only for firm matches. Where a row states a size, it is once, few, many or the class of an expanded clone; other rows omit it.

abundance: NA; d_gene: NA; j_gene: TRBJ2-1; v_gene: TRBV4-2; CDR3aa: CASSRKGDRSSYNEQFF; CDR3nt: TGTGCCAGCAGCCGAAAGGGAGACAGGAGCTCCTACAATGAGCAGTTCTTC
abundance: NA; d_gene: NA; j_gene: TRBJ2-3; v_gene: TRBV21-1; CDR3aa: CASSKDQRTSGGTDTQYF; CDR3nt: TGTGCCAGCAGCAAAGACCAGAGGACTAGCGGGGGAACAGATACGCAGTATTTT
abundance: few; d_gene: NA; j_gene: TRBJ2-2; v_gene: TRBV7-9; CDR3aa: CASTLAAGQANTGELFF; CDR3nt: TGTGCCAGCACCCTCGCGGCTGGGCAGGCCAACACCGGGGAGCTGTTTTTT
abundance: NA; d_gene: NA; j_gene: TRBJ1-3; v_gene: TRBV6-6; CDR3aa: CASSYEGTGENTIYF; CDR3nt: TGTGCCAGCAGTTACGAGGGGACTGGGGAGAACACCATATATTTT
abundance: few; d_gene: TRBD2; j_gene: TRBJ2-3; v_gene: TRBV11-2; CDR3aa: CASSGITSGSTDTQYF; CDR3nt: TGTGCCAGCAGCGGCATAACTAGCGGTAGCACAGATACGCAGTATTTT
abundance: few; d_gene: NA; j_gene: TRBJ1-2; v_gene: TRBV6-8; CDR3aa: CASSKDMANYGYTF; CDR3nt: TGTGCCAGCAGTAAGGACATGGCTAACTATGGCTACACCTTC
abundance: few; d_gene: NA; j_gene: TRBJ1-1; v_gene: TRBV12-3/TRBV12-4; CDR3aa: CASRFTYRQTTEAFF; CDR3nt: TGTGCCAGCAGGTTCACTTACCGACAGACCACTGAAGCTTTCTTT
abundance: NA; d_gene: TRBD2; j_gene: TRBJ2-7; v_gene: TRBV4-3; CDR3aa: CASSQDRGVVEQYF; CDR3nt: TGCGCCAGCAGCCAAGATCGGGGGGTTGTTGAGCAGTACTTC
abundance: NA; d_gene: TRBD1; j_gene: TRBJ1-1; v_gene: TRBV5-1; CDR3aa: CASSFGTGGGTEAFF; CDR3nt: TGCGCCAGCAGCTTCGGGACAGGGGGCGGCACTGAAGCTTTCTTT
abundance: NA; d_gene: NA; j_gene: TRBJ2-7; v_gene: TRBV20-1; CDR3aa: CSAKSGVGYEQYF; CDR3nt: TGCAGTGCTAAATCGGGAGTAGGGTACGAGCAGTACTTC
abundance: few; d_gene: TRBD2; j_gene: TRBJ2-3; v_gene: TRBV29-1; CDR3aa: CSVWLAGVQRTDTQYF; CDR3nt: TGCAGCGTTTGGCTAGCGGGGGTTCAGCGCACAGATACGCAGTATTTT
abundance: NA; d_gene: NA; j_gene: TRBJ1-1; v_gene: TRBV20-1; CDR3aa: CSSIIGGRNTEAFF; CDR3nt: TGCAGTTCTATAATTGGGGGGCGGAACACTGAAGCTTTCTTT
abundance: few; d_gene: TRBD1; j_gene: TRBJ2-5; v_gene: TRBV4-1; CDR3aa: CASSSQGRQETQYF; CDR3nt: TGCGCCAGCAGCTCACAGGGGAGACAAGAGACCCAGTACTTC
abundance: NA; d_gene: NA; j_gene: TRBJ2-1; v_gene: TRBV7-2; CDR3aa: CASDQGLTFLGENEQFF; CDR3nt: TGTGCCAGCGATCAGGGATTAACATTTCTGGGAGAAAATGAGCAGTTCTTC
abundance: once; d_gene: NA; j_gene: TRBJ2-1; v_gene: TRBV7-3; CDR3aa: CASSLNPGTYNEQFF; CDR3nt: TGTGCCAGCAGCTTAAACCCGGGCACCTACAATGAGCAGTTCTTC
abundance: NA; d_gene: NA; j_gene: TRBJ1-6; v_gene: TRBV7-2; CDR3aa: CASSPIWGAGQSLHF; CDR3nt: TGTGCCAGCAGCCCGATCTGGGGAGCCGGTCAATCCCTCCACTTT
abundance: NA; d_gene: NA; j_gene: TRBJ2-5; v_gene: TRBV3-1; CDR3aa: CASSPVFGSETQYF; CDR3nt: TGTGCCAGCAGTCCCGTCTTCGGTTCGGAGACCCAGTACTTC
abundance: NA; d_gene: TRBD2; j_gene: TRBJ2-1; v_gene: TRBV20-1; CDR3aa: CSAMGLAGVNEQFF; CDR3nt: TGCAGTGCCATGGGACTAGCGGGAGTCAATGAGCAGTTCTTC
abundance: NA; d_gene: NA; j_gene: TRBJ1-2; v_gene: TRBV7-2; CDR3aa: CASSDTDLYGYTF; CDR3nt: TGTGCCAGCAGCGACACAGACCTATATGGCTACACCTTC
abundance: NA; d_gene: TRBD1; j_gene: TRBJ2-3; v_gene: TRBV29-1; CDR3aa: CSGTGATPRDTQYF; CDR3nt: TGCAGCGGGACAGGGGCGACACCGAGAGATACGCAGTATTTT
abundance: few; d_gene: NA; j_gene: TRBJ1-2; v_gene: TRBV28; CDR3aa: CASSLRQTIYGYTF; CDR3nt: TGTGCCAGCAGTTTGAGGCAGACTATCTATGGCTACACCTTC
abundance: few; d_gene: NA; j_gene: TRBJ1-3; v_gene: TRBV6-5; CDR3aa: CASSYAAPFLSGNTIYF; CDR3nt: TGTGCCAGCAGTTACGCGGCTCCATTCCTCTCTGGAAACACCATATATTTT
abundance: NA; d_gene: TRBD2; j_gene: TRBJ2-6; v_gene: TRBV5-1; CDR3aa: CASSLGPSGTPGANVLTF; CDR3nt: TGCGCCAGCAGCTTGGGGCCTAGCGGGACCCCCGGGGCCAACGTCCTGACTTTC
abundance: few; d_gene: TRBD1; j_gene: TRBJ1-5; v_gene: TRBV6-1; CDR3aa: CASSEAPGGYSNQPQHF; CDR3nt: TGTGCCAGCAGTGAAGCGCCAGGGGGCTATAGCAATCAGCCCCAGCATTTT
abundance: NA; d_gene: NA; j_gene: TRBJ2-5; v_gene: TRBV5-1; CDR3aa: CASSPGLLGEETQYF; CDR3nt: TGCGCCAGCAGCCCAGGACTACTGGGTGAAGAGACCCAGTACTTC
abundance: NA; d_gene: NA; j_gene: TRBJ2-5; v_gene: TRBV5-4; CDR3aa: CASSAGTGETQYF; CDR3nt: TGTGCCAGCAGCGCGGGGACTGGGGAGACCCAGTACTTC
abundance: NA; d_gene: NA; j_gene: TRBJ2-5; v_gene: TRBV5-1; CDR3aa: CASSSDNLQETQYF; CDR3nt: TGCGCCAGCAGCTCAGACAACCTCCAAGAGACCCAGTACTTC
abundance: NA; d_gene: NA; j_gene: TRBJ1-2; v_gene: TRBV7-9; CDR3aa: CASSHLLPEAANYGYTF; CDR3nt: TGTGCCAGCAGCCATTTGCTTCCAGAAGCAGCTAACTATGGCTACACCTTC
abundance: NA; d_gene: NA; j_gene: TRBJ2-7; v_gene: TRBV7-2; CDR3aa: CASSLLWQSSYEQYF; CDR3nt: TGTGCCAGCAGCTTATTATGGCAGAGCTCCTACGAGCAGTACTTC
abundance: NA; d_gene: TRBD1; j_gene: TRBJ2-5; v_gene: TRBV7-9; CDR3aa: CASSDEGAQETQYF; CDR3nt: TGTGCCAGCAGCGACGAGGGGGCCCAAGAGACCCAGTACTTC
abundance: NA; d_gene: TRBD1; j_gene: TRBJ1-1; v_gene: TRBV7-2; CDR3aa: CASSLDRGVTEAFF; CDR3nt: TGTGCCAGCAGCTTGGACAGGGGGGTTACTGAAGCTTTCTTT
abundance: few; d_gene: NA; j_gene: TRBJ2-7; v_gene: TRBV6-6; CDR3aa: CASSIGTAMNYEQYF; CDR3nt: TGTGCCAGCAGTATAGGGACCGCTATGAACTACGAGCAGTACTTC
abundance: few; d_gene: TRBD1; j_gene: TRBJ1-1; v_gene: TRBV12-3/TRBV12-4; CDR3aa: CASSQWTGRTEAFF; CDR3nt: TGTGCCAGCAGTCAATGGACAGGACGGACTGAAGCTTTCTTT
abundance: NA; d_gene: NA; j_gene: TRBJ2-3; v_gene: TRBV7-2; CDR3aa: CASSLERPAPFTDTQYF; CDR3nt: TGTGCCAGCAGCTTAGAACGGCCAGCGCCCTTTACAGATACGCAGTATTTT
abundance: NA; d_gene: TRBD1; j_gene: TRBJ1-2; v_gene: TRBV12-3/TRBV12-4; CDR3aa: CASSFQLRQGVNYGYTF; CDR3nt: TGTGCCAGCAGCTTCCAGTTAAGACAGGGGGTGAACTATGGCTACACCTTC
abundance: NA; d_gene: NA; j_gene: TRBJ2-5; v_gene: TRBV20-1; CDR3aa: CSASLRTGETQYF; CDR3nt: TGCAGTGCCTCCCTACGAACCGGAGAGACCCAGTACTTC
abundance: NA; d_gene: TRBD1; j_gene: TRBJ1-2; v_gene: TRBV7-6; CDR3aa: CASSRTGGDPYGYTF; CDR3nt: TGTGCCAGCAGCCGGACAGGGGGTGACCCCTATGGCTACACCTTC
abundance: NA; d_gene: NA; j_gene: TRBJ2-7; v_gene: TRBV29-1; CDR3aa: CSVQGLTAYEQYF; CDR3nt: TGCAGCGTCCAAGGATTAACAGCCTACGAGCAGTACTTC
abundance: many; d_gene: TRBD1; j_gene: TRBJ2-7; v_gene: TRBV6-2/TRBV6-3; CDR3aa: CASRTSGGYEQYF; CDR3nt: TGTGCCAGCAGAACATCAGGGGGCTACGAGCAGTACTTC
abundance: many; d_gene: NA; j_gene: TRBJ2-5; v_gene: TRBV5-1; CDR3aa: CASSLLGETQYF; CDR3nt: TGTGCCAGCAGCTTATTAGGAGAGACCCAGTACTTC
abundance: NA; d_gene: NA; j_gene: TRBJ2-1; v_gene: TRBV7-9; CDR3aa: CASSFTRNEQFF; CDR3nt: TGTGCCAGCAGCTTCACTAGGAATGAGCAGTTCTTC
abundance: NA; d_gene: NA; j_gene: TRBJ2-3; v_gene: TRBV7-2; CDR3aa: CASSFVEASTDTQYF; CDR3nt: TGTGCCAGCAGCTTCGTCGAGGCAAGCACAGATACGCAGTATTTT
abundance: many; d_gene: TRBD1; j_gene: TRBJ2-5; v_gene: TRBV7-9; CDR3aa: CASSLGRQGIQETQYF; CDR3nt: TGTGCCAGCAGCCTCGGACGACAGGGCATCCAAGAGACCCAGTACTTC
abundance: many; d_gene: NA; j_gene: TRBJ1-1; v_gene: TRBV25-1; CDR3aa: CASSVNTEAFF; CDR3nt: TGTGCCAGCAGTGTGAACACTGAAGCTTTCTTT
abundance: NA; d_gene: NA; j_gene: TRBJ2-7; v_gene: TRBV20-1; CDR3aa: CSARDRSSVTYEQYF; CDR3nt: TGCAGTGCTAGAGATCGTTCTAGCGTGACCTACGAGCAGTACTTC
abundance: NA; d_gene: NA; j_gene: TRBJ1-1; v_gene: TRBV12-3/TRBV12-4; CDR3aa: CASTPGILTDEAFF; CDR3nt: TGTGCCAGCACCCCTGGGATCTTGACAGATGAAGCTTTCTTT
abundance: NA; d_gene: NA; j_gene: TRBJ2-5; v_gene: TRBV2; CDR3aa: CASRGWVQETQYF; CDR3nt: TGTGCCAGCAGAGGTTGGGTCCAAGAGACCCAGTACTTC
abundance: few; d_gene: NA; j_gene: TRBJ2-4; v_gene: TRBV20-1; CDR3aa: CSPRDPGGPGNIQYF; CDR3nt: TGCAGTCCTAGAGACCCCGGTGGGCCGGGGAACATTCAGTACTTC
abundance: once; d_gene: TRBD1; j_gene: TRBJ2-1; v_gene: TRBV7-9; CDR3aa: CASSLMGQLNEQFF; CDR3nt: TGTGCCAGCAGCTTAATGGGACAGCTGAATGAGCAGTTCTTC
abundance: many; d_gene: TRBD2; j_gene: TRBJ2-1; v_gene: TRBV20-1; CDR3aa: CSAHGGLAIYNEQFF; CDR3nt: TGCAGTGCGCACGGGGGACTAGCAATTTACAATGAGCAGTTCTTC
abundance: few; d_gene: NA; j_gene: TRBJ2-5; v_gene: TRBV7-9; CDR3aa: CASSLDGSVVGTQYF; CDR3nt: TGTGCCAGCAGCTTAGACGGTTCGGTAGTGGGGACCCAGTACTTC
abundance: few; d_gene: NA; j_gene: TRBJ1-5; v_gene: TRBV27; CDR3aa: CASSLQGSWQPQHF; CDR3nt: TGTGCCAGCAGTCTACAGGGAAGTTGGCAGCCCCAGCATTTT
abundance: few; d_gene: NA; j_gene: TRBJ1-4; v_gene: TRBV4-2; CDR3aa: CASSQDEKLFF; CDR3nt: TGTGCCAGCAGCCAAGATGAAAAACTGTTTTTT
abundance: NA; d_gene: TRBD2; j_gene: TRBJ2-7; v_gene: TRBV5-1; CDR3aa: CASSPTGTSGSYEQYF; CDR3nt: TGCGCCAGCAGCCCAACGGGGACTAGCGGGAGCTACGAGCAGTACTTC
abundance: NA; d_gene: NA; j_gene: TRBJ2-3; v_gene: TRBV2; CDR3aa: CASLTSPPDTQYF; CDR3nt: TGTGCCAGCCTAACTAGCCCCCCAGATACGCAGTATTTT
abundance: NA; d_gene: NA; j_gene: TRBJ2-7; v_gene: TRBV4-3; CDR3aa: CASSQDVGAQWVYEQYF; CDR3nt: TGCGCCAGCAGCCAAGATGTGGGGGCGCAGTGGGTCTACGAGCAGTACTTC
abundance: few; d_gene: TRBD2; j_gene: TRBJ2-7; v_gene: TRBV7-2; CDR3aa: CASSLSSGESYEQYF; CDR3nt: TGTGCCAGCAGCTTAAGTAGCGGGGAATCCTACGAGCAGTACTTC
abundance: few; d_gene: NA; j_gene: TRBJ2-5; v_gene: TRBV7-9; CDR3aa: CASSSTGEETQYF; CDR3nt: TGTGCCAGCAGCTCCACAGGAGAAGAGACCCAGTACTTC
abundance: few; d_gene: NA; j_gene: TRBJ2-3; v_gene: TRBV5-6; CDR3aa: CASSLVWDTQYF; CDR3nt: TGTGCCAGCAGCTTGGTTTGGGATACGCAGTATTTT